Listed below are T cell receptor beta chains from one sample, sequenced in a study of T cell repertoires in cytomegalovirus infection. MiXCR, applied by TCRdb to the reads, yields one record per CDR3 protein. The sample has around 800,000 distinct CDR3 sequences; about 31% are singletons. Their recognized antigens are unknown. The starting material was cultured CD8+ T cells from PBMCs, obtained from culture after CMV antigen stimulation. These receptors all come from a human donor in good health (CMV status not recorded). Some clones in this sample may be carry-over from other donors' samples. Each CDR3 is given with its conserved first and last residue. Fields, in order: clone size, V gene, J gene, D gene, CDR3 protein, CDR3 DNA. The D gene is left open where the match is weak. A row's size may be missing; if present it is once, few, many or a size class.

NA	TRBV19	TRBJ1-1	TRBD1	CASSISISQGANEAFF	TGTGCCAGTAGTATCAGTATCTCCCAGGGGGCAAATGAAGCTTTCTTT
few	TRBV6-6	TRBJ1-2	NA	CASRDLPLHEFYGYTF	TGTGCCAGCAGAGATCTACCATTACACGAATTCTATGGCTACACCTTC
NA	TRBV7-2	TRBJ1-2	NA	CASSFFLGPNYGYTF	TGTGCCAGCAGCTTCTTTTTGGGACCGAACTATGGCTACACCTTC
NA	TRBV19	TRBJ1-1	NA	CASSLKIPGEAFF	TGTGCCAGTAGTCTGAAGATCCCCGGTGAAGCTTTCTTT
few	TRBV20-1	TRBJ2-1	TRBD1	CSARRTGQGAYNEQFF	TGCAGTGCTAGACGGACGGGACAGGGGGCGTACAATGAGCAGTTCTTC
NA	TRBV28	TRBJ1-5	NA	CASRPQGGSNQPQHF	TGTGCCAGCCGGCCCCAGGGCGGGAGCAATCAGCCCCAGCATTTT
NA	TRBV27	TRBJ1-1	NA	CASSPRGALNTEAFF	TGTGCCAGCAGTCCCAGGGGCGCCTTGAACACTGAAGCTTTCTTT
few	TRBV27	TRBJ1-1	TRBD1	CTPPLSPGQMNTEAFF	TGTACTCCCCCCCTATCCCCGGGACAGATGAACACTGAAGCTTTCTTT
NA	TRBV12-3/TRBV12-4	TRBJ2-6	NA	CASSLLIGSGANVLTF	TGTGCCAGCAGTTTATTAATAGGTTCTGGGGCCAACGTCCTGACTTTC
few	TRBV7-2	TRBJ1-3	TRBD1	CASSPQGPRGISGNTIYF	TGTGCCAGCAGCCCCCAGGGTCCCAGGGGGATCTCTGGAAACACCATATATTTT
few	TRBV7-9	TRBJ2-1	NA	CASSRQAIYNEQFF	TGTGCCAGCAGCCGGCAGGCTATTTACAATGAGCAGTTCTTC
many	TRBV7-2	TRBJ2-1	NA	CASSDWGANEQFF	TGTGCCAGCAGCGACTGGGGTGCCAATGAGCAGTTCTTC
many	TRBV3-1	TRBJ2-2	NA	CASSQVQNGELFF	TGTGCCAGCAGCCAAGTTCAAAACGGGGAGCTGTTTTTT
few	TRBV10-1	TRBJ2-2	NA	CASSESKVSGELFF	TGCGCCAGCAGTGAGTCCAAGGTGTCCGGGGAGCTGTTTTTT
NA	TRBV7-6	TRBJ1-2	NA	CASSLAGGDLNYGYTF	TGTGCCAGCAGCTTAGCTGGGGGGGACCTTAACTATGGCTACACCTTC
NA	TRBV7-6	TRBJ1-2	NA	CASRLDQQYGYTF	TGTGCCAGCAGGCTGGACCAGCAATATGGCTACACCTTC
few	TRBV11-2	TRBJ2-1	NA	CASSLDVWGGQDNEQFF	TGTGCCAGCAGCTTAGACGTTTGGGGGGGCCAGGACAATGAGCAGTTCTTC
many	TRBV6-5	TRBJ1-5	TRBD1	CASSLGTDSVPQHF	TGTGCCAGCAGCCTTGGGACAGATAGCGTGCCCCAGCATTTT
NA	TRBV11-2	TRBJ2-1	NA	CASSLDRGVFYNEQFF	TGTGCCAGCAGCTTAGACAGGGGAGTCTTCTACAATGAGCAGTTCTTC
many	TRBV7-6	TRBJ1-5	TRBD1	CASSLRTGGGQPQHF	TGTGCCAGCAGCTTAAGGACAGGAGGAGGCCAGCCCCAGCATTTT
many	TRBV7-8	TRBJ2-2	NA	CASSPPYLGRTGELFF	TGTGCCAGCAGCCCCCCTTATCTTGGTCGAACCGGGGAGCTGTTTTTT
NA	TRBV20-1	TRBJ2-5	TRBD1	CSARATGTGDYYQETQYF	TGCAGTGCTAGGGCTACCGGGACAGGGGATTACTACCAAGAGACCCAGTACTTC
many	TRBV7-6	TRBJ2-4	NA	CASSLVGVSNIQYF	TGTGCCAGCAGCTTAGTGGGGGTGTCGAACATTCAGTACTTC
NA	TRBV7-8	TRBJ1-1	NA	CASSYFDSPAPENTEAFF	TGTGCCAGCAGCTATTTCGATAGCCCGGCGCCGGAGAACACTGAAGCTTTCTTT
many	TRBV7-9	TRBJ1-2	TRBD1	CASSLAGDRTFPANYGYTF	TGTGCCAGCAGCTTAGCTGGGGACAGGACTTTTCCAGCTAACTATGGCTACACCTTC
NA	TRBV6-2/TRBV6-3	TRBJ1-2	TRBD1	CASSPDRVDGYTF	TGTGCCAGCAGTCCGGACAGGGTTGACGGCTACACCTTC
many	TRBV7-2	TRBJ1-1	NA	CASSLSAGGTEAFF	TGTGCCAGCAGCTTATCGGCAGGAGGCACTGAAGCTTTCTTT
many	TRBV7-6	TRBJ1-5	NA	CASSLAGSGQPQHF	TGTGCCAGCAGCTTGGCAGGGAGTGGTCAGCCCCAGCATTTT
few	TRBV19	TRBJ2-7	TRBD2	CASSALTSGVPYEQYF	TGTGCCAGTAGTGCCCTGACTAGCGGGGTACCCTACGAGCAGTACTTC
few	TRBV19	TRBJ2-1	NA	CASRRDPDEQFF	TGTGCCAGTAGACGGGACCCTGACGAGCAGTTCTTC
few	TRBV5-4	TRBJ2-2	TRBD2	CASSALAGTGELFF	TGTGCCAGCAGCGCCCTAGCGGGCACCGGGGAGCTGTTTTTT